This T cell receptor beta chain was recovered during a study of blood T cells in healthy people across ages. About the study: Capture via template switching afforded approximately one barcoded beta molecule per two T cells.

A second PCR of about 7 to 12 cycles used a sample-barcoded 5' primer and a J-beta primer mix. TCRdb ran MiXCR on the 5' RACE reads and lists one entry per CDR3 protein. The sample lists approximately 1,000,000 distinct CDR3 sequences; less than 50% were seen once. The V end lost 3 bases, the J end lost 8 bases, and 11 bases lay between the germline ends. This CDR3 region has 13 residues. The germline gives CDR1 MRHNA, CDR2 SNTAGT. Sequencing used blood. The chain is built from TRBV6-4 and TRBJ2-1; possible D gene TRBD1, 5 bases. The TCR was taken from a woman aged 55-70 years in good health. The CDR3 region is CASSEGLLDEQFF. CDR3 DNA: TGTGCCAGCAGTGAGGGGCTTCTGGATGAGCAGTTCTTC.